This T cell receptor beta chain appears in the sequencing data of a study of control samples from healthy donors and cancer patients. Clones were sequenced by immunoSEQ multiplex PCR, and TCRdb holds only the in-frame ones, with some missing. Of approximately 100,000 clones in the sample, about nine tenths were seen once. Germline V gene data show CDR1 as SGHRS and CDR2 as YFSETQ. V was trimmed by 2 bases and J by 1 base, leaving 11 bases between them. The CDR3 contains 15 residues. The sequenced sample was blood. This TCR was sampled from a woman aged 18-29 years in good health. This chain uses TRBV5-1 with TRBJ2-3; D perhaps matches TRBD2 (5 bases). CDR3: CASSFTMGGTDTQYF. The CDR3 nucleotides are TGCGCCAGCAGCTTTACGATGGGAGGCACAGATACGCAGTATTTT.